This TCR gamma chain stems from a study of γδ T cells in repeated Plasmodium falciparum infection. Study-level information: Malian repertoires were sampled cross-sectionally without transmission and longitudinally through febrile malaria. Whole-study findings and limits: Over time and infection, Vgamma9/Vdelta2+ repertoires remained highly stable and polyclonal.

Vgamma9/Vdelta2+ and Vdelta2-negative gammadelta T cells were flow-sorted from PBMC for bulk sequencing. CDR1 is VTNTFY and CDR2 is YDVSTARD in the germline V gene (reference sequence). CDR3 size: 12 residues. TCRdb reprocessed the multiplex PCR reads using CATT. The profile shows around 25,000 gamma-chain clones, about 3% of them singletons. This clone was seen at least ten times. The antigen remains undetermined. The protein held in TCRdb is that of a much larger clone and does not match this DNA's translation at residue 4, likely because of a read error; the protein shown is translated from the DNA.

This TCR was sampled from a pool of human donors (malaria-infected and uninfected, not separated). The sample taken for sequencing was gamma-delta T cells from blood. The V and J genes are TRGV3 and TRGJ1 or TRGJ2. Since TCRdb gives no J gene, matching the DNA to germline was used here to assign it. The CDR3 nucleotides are TGTGCCACCCGGGACAGGCGGCATAAGAAACTCTTT. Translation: CATRDRRHKKLF.